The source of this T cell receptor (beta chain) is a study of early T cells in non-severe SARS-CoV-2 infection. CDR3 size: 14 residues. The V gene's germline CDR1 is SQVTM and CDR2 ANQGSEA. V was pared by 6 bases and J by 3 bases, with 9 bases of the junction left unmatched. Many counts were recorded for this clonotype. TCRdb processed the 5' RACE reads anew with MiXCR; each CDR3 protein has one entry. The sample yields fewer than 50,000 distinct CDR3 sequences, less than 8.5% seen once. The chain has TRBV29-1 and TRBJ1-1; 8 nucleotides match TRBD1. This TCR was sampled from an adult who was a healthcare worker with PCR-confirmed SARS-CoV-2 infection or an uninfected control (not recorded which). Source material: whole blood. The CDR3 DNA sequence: TGCAGCGTATGGGACGACAGGGGCTACACTGAAGCTTTCTTT. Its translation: CSVWDDRGYTEAFF. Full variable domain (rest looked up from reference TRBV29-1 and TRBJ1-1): SAVISQKPSRDICQRGTSLTIQCQVDSQVTMMFWYRQQPGQSLTLIATANQGSEATYESGFVIDKFPISRPNLTFSTLTVSNMSPEDSSIYLCSVWDDRGYTEAFFGQGTRLTVV.